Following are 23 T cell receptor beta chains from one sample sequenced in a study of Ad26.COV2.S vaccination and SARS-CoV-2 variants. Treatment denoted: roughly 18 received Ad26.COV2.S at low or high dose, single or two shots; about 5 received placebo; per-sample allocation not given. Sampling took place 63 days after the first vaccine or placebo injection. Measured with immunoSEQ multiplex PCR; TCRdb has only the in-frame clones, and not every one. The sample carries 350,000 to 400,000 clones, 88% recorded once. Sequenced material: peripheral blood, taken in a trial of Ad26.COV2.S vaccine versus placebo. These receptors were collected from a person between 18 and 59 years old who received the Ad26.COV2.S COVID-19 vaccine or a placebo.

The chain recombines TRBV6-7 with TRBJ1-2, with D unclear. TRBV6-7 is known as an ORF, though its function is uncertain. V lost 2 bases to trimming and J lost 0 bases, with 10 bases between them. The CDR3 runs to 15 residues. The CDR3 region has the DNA TGTGCCAGCAGTTACGGCCAGTTAGCTAACTATGGCTACACCTTC. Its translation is CASSYGQLANYGYTF.

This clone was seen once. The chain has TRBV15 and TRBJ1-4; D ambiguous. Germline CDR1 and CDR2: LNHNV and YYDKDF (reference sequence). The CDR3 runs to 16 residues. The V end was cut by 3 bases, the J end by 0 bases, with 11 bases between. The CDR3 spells CATSSSRVSTNEKLFF. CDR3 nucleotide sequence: TGTGCCACCAGCAGTTCTAGGGTGTCAACTAATGAAAAACTGTTTTTT.

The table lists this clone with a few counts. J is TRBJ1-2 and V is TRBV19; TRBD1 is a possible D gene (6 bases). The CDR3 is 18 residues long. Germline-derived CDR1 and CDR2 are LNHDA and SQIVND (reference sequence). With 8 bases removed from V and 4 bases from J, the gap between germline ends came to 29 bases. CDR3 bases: TGTGCCAGTCATGCCCCGGGAATACCGCGGGGGCGAAGCTATGGCTACACCTTC. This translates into CASHAPGIPRGRSYGYTF.

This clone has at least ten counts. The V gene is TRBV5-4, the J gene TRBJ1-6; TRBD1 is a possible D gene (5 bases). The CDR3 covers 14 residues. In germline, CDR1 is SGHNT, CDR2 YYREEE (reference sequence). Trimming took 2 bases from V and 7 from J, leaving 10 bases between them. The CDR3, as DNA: TGTGCCAGCAGCTTACGGGACGGAAATTCACCCCTCCACTTT. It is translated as CASSLRDGNSPLHF.

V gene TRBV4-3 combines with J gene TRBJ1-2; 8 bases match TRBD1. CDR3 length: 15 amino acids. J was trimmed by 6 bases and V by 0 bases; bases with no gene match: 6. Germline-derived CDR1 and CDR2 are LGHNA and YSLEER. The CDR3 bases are TGCGCCAGCAGCCAAGACCCAGGGGGCGTGAATGGCTACACCTTC. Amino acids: CASSQDPGGVNGYTF.

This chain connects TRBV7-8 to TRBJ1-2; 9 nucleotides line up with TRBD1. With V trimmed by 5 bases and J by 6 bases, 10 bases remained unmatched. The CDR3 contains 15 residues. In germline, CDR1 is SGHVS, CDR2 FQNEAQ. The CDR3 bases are TGTGCCAGCAGCGCCCCTCCGGGACAGGGCGATGGCTACACCTTC. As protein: CASSAPPGQGDGYTF.

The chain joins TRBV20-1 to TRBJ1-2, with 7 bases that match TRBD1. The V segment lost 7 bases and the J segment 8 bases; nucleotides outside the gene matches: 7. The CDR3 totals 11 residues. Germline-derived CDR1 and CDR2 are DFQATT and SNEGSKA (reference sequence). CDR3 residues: CSVWTGGGYTF. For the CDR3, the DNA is TGCAGTGTTTGGACAGGAGGAGGCTACACCTTC.

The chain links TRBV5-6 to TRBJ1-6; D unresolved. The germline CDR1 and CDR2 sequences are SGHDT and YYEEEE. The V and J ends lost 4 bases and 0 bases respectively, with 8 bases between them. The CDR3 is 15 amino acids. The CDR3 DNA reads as TGTGCCAGCAGCCCCATTAGCTCCTATAATTCACCCCTCCACTTT. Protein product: CASSPISSYNSPLHF.

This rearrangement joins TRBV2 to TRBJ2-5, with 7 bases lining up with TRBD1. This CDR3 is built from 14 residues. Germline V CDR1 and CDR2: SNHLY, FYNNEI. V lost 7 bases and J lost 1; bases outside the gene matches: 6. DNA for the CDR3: TGTGCCAGCAAGGGTGGGACAGTCCAAGAGACCCAGTACTTC. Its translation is CASKGGTVQETQYF.

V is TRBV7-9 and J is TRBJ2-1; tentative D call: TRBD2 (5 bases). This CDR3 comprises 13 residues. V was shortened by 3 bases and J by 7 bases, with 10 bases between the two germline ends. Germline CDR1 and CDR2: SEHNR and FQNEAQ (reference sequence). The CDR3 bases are TGTGCCAGCAGCTTTGGTAGGAGGAATGAGCAGTTCTTC. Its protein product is CASSFGRRNEQFF.

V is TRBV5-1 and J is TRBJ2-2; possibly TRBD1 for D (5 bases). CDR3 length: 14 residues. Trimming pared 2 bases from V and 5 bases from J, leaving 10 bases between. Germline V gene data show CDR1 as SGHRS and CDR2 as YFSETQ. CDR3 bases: TGCGCCAGCAGCTTTCAGGGATGGACCGGGGAGCTGTTTTTT. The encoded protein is CASSFQGWTGELFF. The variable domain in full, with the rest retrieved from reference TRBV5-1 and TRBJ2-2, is KAGVTQTPRYLIKTRGQQVTLSCSPISGHRSVSWYQQTPGQGLQFLFEYFSETQRNKGNFPGRFSGRQFSNSRSEMNVSTLELGDSALYLCASSFQGWTGELFFGEGSRLTVL.

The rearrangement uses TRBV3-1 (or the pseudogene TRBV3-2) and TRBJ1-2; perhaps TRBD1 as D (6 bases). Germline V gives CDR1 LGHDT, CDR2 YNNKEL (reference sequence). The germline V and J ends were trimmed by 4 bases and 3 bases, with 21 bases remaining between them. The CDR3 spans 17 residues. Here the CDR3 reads CASSPLRRGAGDYGYTF. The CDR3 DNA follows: TGTGCCAGCAGCCCCCTGCGACGGGGGGCGGGTGACTATGGCTACACCTTC.

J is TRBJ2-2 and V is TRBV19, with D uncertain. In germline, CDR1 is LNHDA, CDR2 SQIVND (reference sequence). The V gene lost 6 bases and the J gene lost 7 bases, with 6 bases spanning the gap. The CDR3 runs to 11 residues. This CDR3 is CASRWVGELFF. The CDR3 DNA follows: TGTGCCAGTAGGTGGGTCGGGGAGCTGTTTTTT.

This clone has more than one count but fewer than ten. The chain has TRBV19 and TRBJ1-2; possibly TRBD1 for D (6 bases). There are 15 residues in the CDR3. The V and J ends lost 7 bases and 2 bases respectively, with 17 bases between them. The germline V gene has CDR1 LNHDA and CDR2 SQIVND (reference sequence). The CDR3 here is CASIAPAGENYGYTF. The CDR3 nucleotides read TGTGCCAGTATAGCCCCGGCAGGGGAGAACTATGGCTACACCTTC. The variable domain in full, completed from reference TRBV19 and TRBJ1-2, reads DGGITQSPKYLFRKEGQNVTLSCEQNLNHDAMYWYRQDPGQGLRLIYYSQIVNDFQKGDIAEGYSVSREKKESFPLTVTSAQKNPTAFYLCASIAPAGENYGYTFGSGTRLTVV.

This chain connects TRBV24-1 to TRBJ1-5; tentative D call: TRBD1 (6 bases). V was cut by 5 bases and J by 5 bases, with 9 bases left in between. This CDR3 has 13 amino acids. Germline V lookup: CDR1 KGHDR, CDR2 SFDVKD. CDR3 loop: CATSAAGDQPQHF. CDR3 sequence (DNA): TGTGCCACCAGTGCCGCAGGGGATCAGCCCCAGCATTTT.

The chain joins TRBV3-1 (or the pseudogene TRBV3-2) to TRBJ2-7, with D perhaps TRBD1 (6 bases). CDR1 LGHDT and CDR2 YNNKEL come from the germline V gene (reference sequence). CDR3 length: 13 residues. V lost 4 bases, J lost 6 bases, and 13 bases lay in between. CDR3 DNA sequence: TGTGCCAGCAGCCCTTCACAGGGAGCCGAGCAGTACTTC. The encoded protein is CASSPSQGAEQYF.

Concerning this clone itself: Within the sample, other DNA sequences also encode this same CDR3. The CDR3 DNA reads as TGTGCCATCAGTGAGTCAGGGGCCGAAAAACTGTTTTTT. It translates to CAISESGAEKLFF. The chain links TRBV10-3 to TRBJ1-4, with D maybe TRBD1 (5 bases). Trimming took off 0 bases at V and 8 bases at J, with 7 bases between the two ends. The CDR3 length is 13 residues. Germline assignment: CDR1 ENHRY and CDR2 SYGVKD.

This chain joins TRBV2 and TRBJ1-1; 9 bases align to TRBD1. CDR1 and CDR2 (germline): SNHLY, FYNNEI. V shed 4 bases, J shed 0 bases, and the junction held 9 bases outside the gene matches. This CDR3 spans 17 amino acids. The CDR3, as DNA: TGTGCCAGCAGTGGGGTCGGGACAGGGAGCATGAACACTGAAGCTTTCTTT. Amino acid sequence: CASSGVGTGSMNTEAFF. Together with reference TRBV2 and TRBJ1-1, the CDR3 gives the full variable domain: EPEVTQTPSHQVTQMGQEVILRCVPISNHLYFYWYRQILGQKVEFLVSFYNNEISEKSEIFDDQFSVERPDGSNFTLKIRSTKLEDSAMYFCASSGVGTGSMNTEAFFGQGTRLTVV.

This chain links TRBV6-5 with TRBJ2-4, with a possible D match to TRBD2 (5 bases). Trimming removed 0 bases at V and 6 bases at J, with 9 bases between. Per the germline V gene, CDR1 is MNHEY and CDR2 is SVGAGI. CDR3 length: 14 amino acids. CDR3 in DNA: TGTGCCAGCAGTTACTCGCGAGGGTCAAACATTCAGTACTTC. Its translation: CASSYSRGSNIQYF.

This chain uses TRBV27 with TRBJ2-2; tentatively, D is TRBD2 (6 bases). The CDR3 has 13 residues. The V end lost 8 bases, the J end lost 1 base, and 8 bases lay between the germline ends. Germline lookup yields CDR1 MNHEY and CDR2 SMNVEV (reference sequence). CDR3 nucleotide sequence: TGTGCCAGCGGGCGGGGGAACACCGGGGAGCTGTTTTTT. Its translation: CASGRGNTGELFF.

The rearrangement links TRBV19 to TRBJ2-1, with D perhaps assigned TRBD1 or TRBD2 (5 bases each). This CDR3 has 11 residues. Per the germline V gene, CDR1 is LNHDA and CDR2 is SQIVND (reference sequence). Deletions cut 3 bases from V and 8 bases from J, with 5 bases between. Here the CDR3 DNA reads TGTGCCAGTAGTATGGGGGATGAGCAGTTCTTC. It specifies CASSMGDEQFF. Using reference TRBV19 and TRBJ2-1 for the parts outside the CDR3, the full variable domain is DGGITQSPKYLFRKEGQNVTLSCEQNLNHDAMYWYRQDPGQGLRLIYYSQIVNDFQKGDIAEGYSVSREKKESFPLTVTSAQKNPTAFYLCASSMGDEQFFGPGTRLTVL.

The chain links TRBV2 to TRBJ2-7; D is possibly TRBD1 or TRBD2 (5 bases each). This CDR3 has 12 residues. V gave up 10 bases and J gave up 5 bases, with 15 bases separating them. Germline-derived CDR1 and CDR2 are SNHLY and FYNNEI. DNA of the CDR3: TGTGCCACCAGGGACCGTTGGGACGAGCAGTACTTC. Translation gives CATRDRWDEQYF. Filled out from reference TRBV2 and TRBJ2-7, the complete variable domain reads EPEVTQTPSHQVTQMGQEVILRCVPISNHLYFYWYRQILGQKVEFLVSFYNNEISEKSEIFDDQFSVERPDGSNFTLKIRSTKLEDSAMYFCATRDRWDEQYFGPGTRLTVT.

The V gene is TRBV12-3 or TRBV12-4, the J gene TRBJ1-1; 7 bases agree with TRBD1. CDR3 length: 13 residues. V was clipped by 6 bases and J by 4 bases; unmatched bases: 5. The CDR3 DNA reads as TGTGCCAGCAGCCTCGGGACAGTCACTGAAGCTTTCTTT. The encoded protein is CASSLGTVTEAFF.